The following is a T cell receptor beta chain sequence with its context. Its antigen is not known. This record comes from a study of T cell repertoires in cytomegalovirus infection. About the research overall: Recently identified HLA-C-restricted CMV epitopes were among the peptides used. Indicated by public TCR beta signatures were CMV infection and matching HLA type.

Whole-study results and caveats: Totalled public TCR beta family frequency picked out people who carried CMV plus the relevant HLA. The response measured ex vivo was dominated by TCR beta clonotypes (HLA-C-restricted and CMV-specific).

TCRdb re-derived calls from the reads in MiXCR, one entry per CDR3 protein. The data hold about 570,000 distinct CDR3 sequences, with around two fifths observed a single time. Between the trimmed V and J ends, which lost 4 bases and 1 base, there was a span of 14 bases. CDR1 and CDR2 (germline): MNHEY, SVGEGT. The CDR3 totals 16 residues. The sequencing used cultured PBMCs, collected from culture after CMV antigen stimulation. The chain carries TRBV6-2 or TRBV6-3 and TRBJ1-5; perhaps TRBD1 as D (6 bases). The TCR originated in a human donor in good health (CMV status not recorded). Some clones in this sample may be carry-over from other donors' samples. The chain's CDR3 is CASSWTPGQSNQPQHF. The DNA for the CDR3 is TGTGCCAGCAGTTGGACCCCCGGACAGAGCAATCAGCCCCAGCATTTT.